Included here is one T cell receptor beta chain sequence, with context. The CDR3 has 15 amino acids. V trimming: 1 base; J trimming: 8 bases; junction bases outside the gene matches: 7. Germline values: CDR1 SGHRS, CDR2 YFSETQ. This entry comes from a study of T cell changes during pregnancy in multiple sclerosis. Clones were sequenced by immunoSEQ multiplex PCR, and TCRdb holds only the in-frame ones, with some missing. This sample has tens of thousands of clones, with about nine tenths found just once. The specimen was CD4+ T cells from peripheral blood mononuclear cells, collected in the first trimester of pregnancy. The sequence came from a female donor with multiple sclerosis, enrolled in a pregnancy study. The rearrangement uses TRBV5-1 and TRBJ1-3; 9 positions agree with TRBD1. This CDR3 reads CASSLWGQGGDTIYF. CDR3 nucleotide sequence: TGCGCCAGCAGCTTGTGGGGACAGGGAGGAGACACCATATATTTT.